This is a list of T cell receptor beta chains from one sample in a study of blood T cell repertoires in COVID-19. TCRdb keeps only in-frame clones here, not all; method: immunoSEQ multiplex PCR. The table shows roughly 53,000 clones, with around 80% occurring only once. The sequencing sample was made of peripheral blood. The receptors derive from a human donor in a cohort sampled during active COVID-19. Each CDR3 is given with its conserved first and last residue. The D gene is left open where the match is weak. Some rows have no size entry. The others give once, few or many, or a class for an expanded clone.

V: TRBV5-1
J: TRBJ1-2
size: few
D: TRBD1
length: 15
CDR3: CASSLGDRISYGYTF
DNA: TGCGCCAGCAGCTTAGGGGACAGGATTTCCTATGGCTACACCTTC

V: TRBV9
J: TRBJ2-3
size: -
D: TRBD1
length: 15
CDR3: CASSFRQGSTDTQYF
DNA: TGTGCCAGCAGCTTTCGACAGGGGAGCACAGATACGCAGTATTTT

V: TRBV29-1
J: TRBJ1-2
size: -
D: TRBD1
length: 15
CDR3: CSASTGDRGHYGYTF
DNA: TGCAGCGCCTCGACCGGGGACAGGGGACACTATGGCTACACCTTC

V: TRBV9
J: TRBJ1-3
size: -
D: -
length: 15
CDR3: CASSPQNRAGNTIYF
DNA: TGTGCCAGCAGCCCACAAAACAGAGCCGGAAACACCATATATTTT

V: TRBV4-3
J: TRBJ2-3
size: -
D: -
length: 16
CDR3: CASSQGRDGSTDTQYF
DNA: TGCGCCAGCAGCCAAGGGCGGGACGGGAGCACAGATACGCAGTATTTT

V: TRBV19
J: TRBJ2-1
size: few
D: -
length: 15
CDR3: CASSIGPSSYNEQFF
DNA: TGTGCCAGTAGTATAGGCCCGAGCTCCTACAATGAGCAGTTCTTC

V: TRBV19
J: TRBJ1-5
size: -
D: TRBD1
length: 14
CDR3: CASSFSTGWQPQHF
DNA: TGTGCCAGTAGTTTCTCGACAGGGTGGCAGCCCCAGCATTTT

V: TRBV7-2
J: TRBJ1-5
size: -
D: TRBD1
length: 15
CDR3: CASSFQTGTNQPQHF
DNA: TGTGCCAGCAGCTTCCAGACAGGGACAAATCAGCCCCAGCATTTT

V: TRBV6-1
J: TRBJ1-6
size: -
D: -
length: 18
CDR3: CASSGNRAYPQHNSPLHF
DNA: TGTGCCAGCAGTGGAAACAGGGCCTACCCCCAACACAATTCACCCCTCCACTTT

V: TRBV27
J: TRBJ2-7
size: -
D: TRBD1
length: 15
CDR3: CASNYRQGKSYEQYF
DNA: TGTGCCAGCAACTACCGACAGGGTAAGTCCTACGAGCAGTACTTC

V: TRBV7-8
J: TRBJ2-7
size: -
D: -
length: 13
CDR3: CASSPESRYEQYF
DNA: TGTGCCAGCAGCCCGGAGTCGCGCTACGAGCAGTACTTC

V: TRBV5-6
J: TRBJ1-4
size: -
D: TRBD1
length: 15
CDR3: CASSWTGYSREKLFF
DNA: TGTGCCAGCAGCTGGACAGGGTATTCTCGTGAAAAACTGTTTTTT

V: TRBV11-2
J: TRBJ2-7
size: -
D: -
length: 14
CDR3: CASSPSLGWSEQYF
DNA: TGTGCCAGCAGCCCCTCCCTCGGATGGAGCGAGCAGTACTTC

V: TRBV27
J: TRBJ2-7
size: -
D: -
length: 12
CDR3: CASSQGTHEQYF
DNA: TGTGCCAGCAGTCAGGGAACCCACGAGCAGTACTTC

V: TRBV7-2
J: TRBJ2-3
size: -
D: TRBD2
length: 12
CDR3: CASSLLAVAQYF
DNA: TGTGCCAGCAGCTTACTAGCGGTGGCGCAGTATTTT

V: TRBV9
J: TRBJ2-2
size: -
D: TRBD1
length: 15
CDR3: CASSPAGGNTGELFF
DNA: TGTGCCAGCAGCCCGGCAGGGGGGAACACCGGGGAGCTGTTTTTT

V: TRBV5-6
J: TRBJ1-1
size: once
D: -
length: 13
CDR3: CASRGGVGTEAFF
DNA: TGTGCCAGCAGGGGAGGGGTAGGTACTGAAGCTTTCTTT

V: TRBV11-2
J: TRBJ2-5
size: -
D: -
length: 11
CDR3: CASSSSQTQYF
DNA: TGTGCCAGCAGCTCTTCTCAGACCCAGTACTTC

V: TRBV18
J: TRBJ2-6
size: -
D: TRBD1
length: 18
CDR3: CASSPGNRGQSGANVLTF
DNA: TGTGCCAGCTCACCCGGGAACAGGGGGCAATCTGGGGCCAACGTCCTGACTTTC

V: TRBV5-6
J: TRBJ2-7
size: -
D: -
length: 13
CDR3: CASSSGSSYEQYF
DNA: TGTGCCAGCAGCTCCGGGTCTTCCTACGAGCAGTACTTC

V: TRBV10-2
J: TRBJ1-5
size: -
D: TRBD1
length: 14
CDR3: CASRRGQGNQPQHF
DNA: TGCGCCAGCAGACGGGGACAGGGCAATCAGCCCCAGCATTTT

V: TRBV6-6
J: TRBJ1-5
size: -
D: -
length: 14
CDR3: CASSTDGADQPQHF
DNA: TGTGCCAGCAGTACCGATGGGGCCGATCAGCCCCAGCATTTT

V: TRBV30
J: TRBJ1-2
size: -
D: TRBD1
length: 14
CDR3: CAWSGTGVSYGYTF
DNA: TGTGCCTGGAGTGGGACAGGGGTTAGCTATGGCTACACCTTC

V: TRBV13
J: TRBJ1-4
size: -
D: -
length: 15
CDR3: CASSLEGQGGEKLFF
DNA: TGTGCCAGCAGCTTAGAAGGGCAGGGTGGTGAAAAACTGTTTTTT

V: TRBV7-9
J: TRBJ2-3
size: -
D: TRBD2
length: 19
CDR3: CASSSGKTSGIVGTDTQYF
DNA: TGTGCCAGCAGCTCCGGCAAGACTAGCGGGATCGTTGGCACAGATACGCAGTATTTT